Below, one TCR beta chain is given with its context. The source of the sample is a study of shared T cell receptors in the human thymus. Assay: immunoSEQ multiplex PCR; the TCRdb copy retains only in-frame clones and omits some. Here the sample spans some 700,000 clones, roughly 88% being singletons. The CDR3 loop spans 20 amino acids. Unmatched junction bases numbered 10, after V lost 1 base and J lost 0 bases. Germline loops: CDR1 LGHNA, CDR2 YSLEER. These same records also appear under a second study, on human thymus T cells. That paper states: Having corrective surgery for congenital heart defects, healthy Finnish infants were the ones who donated.

The rearrangement uses TRBV4-3 and TRBJ2-4, with 12 positions matching TRBD2. The sequencing input was thymocytes. The clonotype originates from a boy younger than two with a congenital heart defect. CDR3 DNA: TGCGCCAGCAGCCAAGGGAAGAGACTAGCGGGAGACCTAGCCAAAAACATTCAGTACTTC. It translates to CASSQGKRLAGDLAKNIQYF.